The clone carrying this T cell receptor (beta chain) was observed a few times. Antigen: not known. Profiling relied on immunoSEQ multiplex PCR, and the TCRdb table lists in-frame clones only, not all of them. Here the sample spans more than 20,000 clones, about 82% being singletons. The data were taken from a study of T cells after posttransplantation cyclophosphamide. Study results and limitations: TRB overlap between skin or GI tissue T cells and blood was limited. Recipient CMV seropositivity and CMV reactivation strongly tracked TRB clonality. Donor CD8+ memory clones often dominated recipient blood repertoires at later times.

This clonotype was obtained from a woman in her sixties or seventies with a blood cancer, CMV-positive, and with a related stem cell donor. The specimen was PBMCs.

The CDR3: CASTQDNSYEQYF. The DNA for the CDR3 is TGTGCCAGCACCCAGGACAACTCCTACGAGCAGTACTTC. This rearrangement joins TRBV2 to TRBJ2-7; weak D call: TRBD1 (5 bases). There are 13 residues in the CDR3. Germline CDR1 reads SNHLY; CDR2 reads FYNNEI. Trimming stripped 7 bases from V and 0 bases from J, with 10 bases between.